These 13 T cell receptor beta chains came from one sample sequenced in a study of cytomegalovirus exposure and HLA in healthy donors. Primers included in the PCR were 60 Vbeta and 13 Jbeta primers. The table came from immunoSEQ multiplex PCR; TCRdb's copy has only in-frame clones and leaves some out. This table holds some 150,000 clones, 55% to 70% found once. The sample was PBMCs. The receptor source for this set is an older woman in good health and CMV-seropositive.

This chain uses TRBV5-5 with TRBJ2-2; 8 nucleotides match TRBD1. Trimming took 1 base from V and 4 from J; bases not matched to a gene: 3. Germline values: CDR1 SGHKS, CDR2 YYEKEE (reference sequence). There are 15 residues in the CDR3. CDR3 protein: CASSLSGGGTGELFF. The CDR3, as DNA: TGTGCCAGCAGCTTGTCAGGGGGCGGCACCGGGGAGCTGTTTTTT.

This chain uses TRBV7-9 with TRBJ1-2, with D tentatively TRBD1 (6 bases). The CDR3 covers 16 residues. The V end was cut by 0 bases, the J end by 3 bases, with 14 bases between. Per germline, CDR1 SEHNR and CDR2 FQNEAQ (reference sequence). The chain's CDR3 is CASSLARTAKDYGYTF. The DNA of the CDR3 is TGTGCCAGCAGCTTAGCGAGGACAGCGAAGGACTATGGCTACACCTTC.

In nucleotides, the CDR3 is TGTGCCAGCAGTTACACAGGGGGAGGGATGAACACTGAAGCTTTCTTT. Its translation is CASSYTGGGMNTEAFF. The chain uses TRBV6-5 and TRBJ1-1; 8 bases are shared with TRBD1. This CDR3 spans 16 amino acids. V dropped 2 bases and J dropped 0; count of bases not matched to a gene: 5. Germline V gene lookup returns CDR1 MNHEY and CDR2 SVGAGI.

The chain recombines TRBV30 with TRBJ1-1; 7 bases match TRBD1. V dropped 5 bases and J dropped 1; count of bases not matched to a gene: 1. Germline-derived CDR1 and CDR2 are GTSNPN and SVGIG (reference sequence). The CDR3 spans 12 residues. CDR3 sequence reads: CAWDRANTEAFF. CDR3 nucleotides: TGTGCCTGGGACAGGGCGAACACTGAAGCTTTCTTT.

This clone was counted a few times. The V call is TRBV10-3, the J call TRBJ1-2, with 10 positions matching TRBD1. The V segment lost 8 bases and the J segment 7 bases; nucleotides outside the gene matches: 7. Germline V lookup: CDR1 ENHRY, CDR2 SYGVKD. CDR3 length: 13 amino acids. CDR3 sequence reads: CAIRTGGDLGYTF. The CDR3 DNA is TGTGCCATCCGGACAGGGGGGGACCTTGGCTACACCTTC.

The chain couples TRBV28 to TRBJ2-3, with 8 bases identical to TRBD1. The CDR3 is made up of 13 amino acids. CDR1 MDHEN and CDR2 SYDVKM come from the germline V gene. V shed 10 bases, J shed 4 bases, and the junction held 7 bases outside the gene matches. The CDR3 loop reads CATFDRGADTQYF. CDR3 coding DNA: TGTGCCACCTTTGACAGGGGTGCAGATACGCAGTATTTT.

J is TRBJ2-2 and V is TRBV5-1, with a weak D call TRBD1 (5 bases). Germline values: CDR1 SGHRS, CDR2 YFSETQ. V was cut by 2 bases and J by 5 bases, with 7 bases left in between. The CDR3 is made up of 13 amino acids. CDR3 in DNA: TGCGCCAGCAGCTTTAGGGGTACCGGGGAGCTGTTTTTT. It encodes CASSFRGTGELFF.

V gene TRBV28 combines with J gene TRBJ1-5; perhaps TRBD1 as D (6 bases). The CDR3 has 15 residues. CDR1 and CDR2 from the germline V gene are MDHEN and SYDVKM. V dropped 7 bases and J dropped 5 bases, with 18 bases sitting between them. Here the CDR3 reads CASTLRQEWDQPQHF. The DNA of the CDR3 is TGTGCCAGCACCCTACGACAGGAATGGGATCAGCCCCAGCATTTT.

V gene TRBV7-2 combines with J gene TRBJ2-5; 10 bases line up with TRBD2. Looked up from germline, CDR1 is SGHTA and CDR2 is FQGNSA. Trimming cost V 1 base and J 5 bases; bases outside gene matches: 7. The CDR3 consists of 16 residues. CDR3 residues: CASSLVGLAGVETQYF. The CDR3 DNA follows: TGTGCCAGCAGCTTAGTAGGCCTAGCGGGAGTGGAGACCCAGTACTTC.

The V call is TRBV7-2, the J call TRBJ2-3, with 13 bases matching TRBD2. Germline V gene data show CDR1 as SGHTA and CDR2 as FQGNSA. The CDR3 is 15 amino acids. Trimming removed 4 bases from V and 6 bases from J; junction bases left unmatched: 4. In DNA, the CDR3 is TGTGCCAGCAGCTCCCGGACTAGCGGGAGTGATACGCAGTATTTT. Translated, it gives CASSSRTSGSDTQYF.

This chain joins TRBV11-2 and TRBJ2-1, with 7 bases fitting TRBD1. The CDR3 has 15 amino acids. CDR1 and CDR2 (germline): SGHAT, FQNNGV. The J segment lost 4 bases and the V segment lost 2 bases, leaving 5 bases of the junction unmatched. This CDR3 is CASSLRQGWYNEQFF. CDR3 coding DNA: TGTGCCAGCAGCTTAAGACAGGGATGGTACAATGAGCAGTTCTTC.

V usage is TRBV6-4 and J usage is TRBJ1-1; D ambiguous. The germline CDR1 and CDR2 sequences are MRHNA and SNTAGT. The CDR3 sequence is 13 residues long. With 2 bases removed from V and 4 bases from J, the gap between germline ends came to 8 bases. The CDR3 region is CASSDPGGTEAFF. The CDR3, as DNA: TGTGCCAGCAGTGACCCGGGAGGCACTGAAGCTTTCTTT.

The chain recombines TRBV12-5 with TRBJ2-5, with 7 bases fitting TRBD1. CDR3 length: 13 residues. Germline V gives CDR1 LGHNT, CDR2 FRNRAP. With V trimmed by 6 bases and J by 5 bases, 6 bases remained unmatched. CDR3 sequence (DNA): TGTGCTAGTGGACTCGACAGGGCTGAGACCCAGTACTTC. This sequence encodes CASGLDRAETQYF.